A single sample is the source of the 32 T cell receptor beta chains below, sequenced in a study of T cell responses to AZD1222 COVID-19 vaccine. Data came from immunoSEQ multiplex PCR; TCRdb stores just in-frame clones and leaves some out. The profile shows more than 120,000 clones, just over 90% of them singletons. Sequencing used peripheral blood, obtained on day 0 of AZD1222 vaccination. These receptors were obtained from an adult in good health.

The chain couples TRBV6-1 to TRBJ2-3, with TRBD2 matching 9 bases. Germline-derived CDR1 and CDR2 are MNHNS and SASEGT. The CDR3 sequence is 16 residues long. The ends lost 1 base at V and 4 bases at J; junction bases unmatched: 6. The CDR3 is CASSEGRGLASDTQYF. DNA of the CDR3: TGTGCCAGCAGTGAAGGTCGCGGACTAGCGTCAGATACGCAGTATTTT.

This chain uses TRBV3-1 (or the pseudogene TRBV3-2) with TRBJ2-7; 8 bases line up with TRBD2. The CDR3 runs 15 residues. The germline CDR1 and CDR2 sequences are LGHDT and YNNKEL (reference sequence). Trimming cost V 7 bases and J 2 bases; bases outside gene matches: 10. The CDR3: CASTSGSGSPYEQYF. The CDR3 coding sequence is TGTGCCAGCACCTCGGGGAGCGGGAGTCCCTACGAGCAGTACTTC.

The CDR3 nucleotides are TGTGCCAGCGTGGGTTACGAGCAGTACTTC. Its translation: CASVGYEQYF. The gene calls are TRBV2 and TRBJ2-7, with unresolved D. Germline CDR1 reads SNHLY; CDR2 reads FYNNEI. V gave up 8 bases and J gave up 4 bases, with 6 bases separating them. This CDR3 contains 10 residues.

The V and J genes are TRBV12-3 or TRBV12-4 and TRBJ1-6; TRBD1 is a possible D gene (6 bases). CDR3 length: 13 amino acids. Deletions cut 6 bases from V and 10 bases from J, with 13 bases between. CDR3 sequence reads: CASSLRGGSPLHF. CDR3 coding DNA: TGTGCCAGCAGCCTCAGGGGTGGATCACCCCTCCACTTT.

Here the CDR3 DNA reads TGCGCCAGCAGCCAAGATCCAAGGGGGGGAGCCAAAAACATTCAGTACTTC. It encodes CASSQDPRGGAKNIQYF. The chain is built from TRBV4-3 and TRBJ2-4; D perhaps matches TRBD2 (7 bases). CDR1 is LGHNA and CDR2 is YSLEER in the germline V gene. CDR3 size: 17 residues. Trimming stripped 0 bases from V and 0 bases from J, with 12 bases between.

This clone was seen once. CDR3 DNA: TGTGCCAGCAGCTTAGCGGTAGGGGGGACAAATCAGCCCCAGCATTTT. Its protein is CASSLAVGGTNQPQHF. This chain links TRBV7-9 with TRBJ1-5, with a tentative D call TRBD1 (6 bases). Trimming removed 0 bases from V and 4 bases from J, with 13 bases in between. Germline CDR1 is SEHNR and CDR2 is FQNEAQ (reference sequence). CDR3 length equals 16 residues.

This clone appeared a few times. The chain links TRBV9 to TRBJ2-7, with TRBD2 as a possible D gene (6 bases). The CDR3 is 15 amino acids. Germline CDR1 reads SGDLS; CDR2 reads YYNGEE. The V end was cut by 0 bases, the J end by 5 bases, with 15 bases between. Here the CDR3 reads CASSVEAGGRNEQYF. The DNA of the CDR3 is TGTGCCAGCAGCGTAGAGGCAGGAGGGAGGAACGAGCAGTACTTC.

V is TRBV3-1 (or the pseudogene TRBV3-2) and J is TRBJ2-2; tentatively, D is TRBD2 (5 bases). Per germline, CDR1 LGHDT and CDR2 YNNKEL (reference sequence). Trimming cost V 4 bases and J 4 bases, with 22 bases left between them. CDR3 length: 18 residues. CDR3 nucleotide sequence: TGTGCCAGCAGCCCCCGGTTCAGCAGGTCGGGAATCACCGGGGAGCTGTTTTTT. Translating gives CASSPRFSRSGITGELFF.

The chain recombines TRBV10-3 with TRBJ2-7; 8 bases agree with TRBD1. Per germline, CDR1 ENHRY and CDR2 SYGVKD. The CDR3 length is 11 residues. V gave up 8 bases and J gave up 10 bases; unmatched junction bases: 7. The CDR3 is CAIGAAGGQYF. In DNA form, the CDR3 reads TGTGCCATCGGAGCGGCAGGGGGCCAGTACTTC.

CDR3 in amino acids: CASSSGDRGRLEQYF. The CDR3 nucleotides are TGTGCCAGCAGCTCTGGGGACAGGGGGCGGTTGGAGCAGTACTTC. This rearrangement joins TRBV5-4 to TRBJ2-7; 12 positions agree with TRBD1. Trimming at V came to 3 bases and at J to 7 bases, leaving 8 bases not matched to a gene. This CDR3 contains 15 residues. Germline CDR1 reads SGHNT; CDR2 reads YYREEE (reference sequence).

This sequence joins TRBV10-3 and TRBJ2-7; a possible D gene is TRBD2 (6 bases). Trimming removed 4 bases at V and 2 bases at J, with 9 bases between. CDR1 ENHRY and CDR2 SYGVKD come from the germline V gene. The CDR3 runs to 13 residues. CDR3: CAISARLAYEQYF. Written as DNA, the CDR3 is TGTGCCATCAGTGCCCGACTAGCCTACGAGCAGTACTTC.

This clone was observed a single time. The chain has TRBV29-1 and TRBJ2-2, with D unclear. The CDR3 runs 14 residues. V gave up 3 bases and J gave up 1 base, with 9 bases separating them. The germline gives CDR1 SQVTM, CDR2 ANQGSEA. CDR3 sequence reads: CSVEYRWNTGELFF. CDR3 nucleotide sequence: TGCAGCGTTGAGTATAGGTGGAACACCGGGGAGCTGTTTTTT.

The rearrangement joins TRBV7-9 to TRBJ1-4; possibly TRBD1 for D (6 bases). The length of the CDR3 is 16 residues. The germline gives CDR1 SEHNR, CDR2 FQNEAQ (reference sequence). Trimming removed 3 bases at V and 9 bases at J, with 20 bases between. The CDR3 DNA follows: TGTGCCAGCAGCTTCGGGGGGTGGCAGGGGAACCAAAAACTGTTTTTT. Its translation: CASSFGGWQGNQKLFF.

This clone was recorded once. The V gene is TRBV7-2, the J gene TRBJ2-7; D remains ambiguous. CDR3 size: 12 residues. Trimming pared 3 bases from V and 2 bases from J, leaving 5 bases between. Germline V CDR1 and CDR2: SGHTA, FQGNSA. The CDR3 protein is CASSFPTYEQYF. The CDR3 DNA follows: TGTGCCAGCAGCTTTCCGACCTACGAGCAGTACTTC.

This sequence joins TRBV12-3 or TRBV12-4 and TRBJ1-6; tentatively, D is TRBD1 (6 bases). CDR3 length: 12 amino acids. V was pared by 6 bases and J by 10 bases, with 10 bases between. The CDR3 DNA sequence: TGTGCCAGCAGGGGGGCGGGGTCACCCCTCCACTTT. Translation gives CASRGAGSPLHF.

This chain links TRBV19 with TRBJ2-3, with TRBD2 matching over 13 bases. CDR3 length equals 15 residues. In germline, CDR1 is LNHDA, CDR2 SQIVND (reference sequence). Trimming cost V 4 bases and J 7 bases; bases outside gene matches: 5. In DNA, the CDR3 is TGTGCCAGTAGTAGGGGGACTAGCGGGAAATATACGCAGTATTTT. Its translation is CASSRGTSGKYTQYF.

This clone was seen a single time. The J gene is TRBJ2-5, the V gene TRBV5-4; unclear D gene. Trimming left V 4 bases short and J 4 bases short, with 17 bases between. This CDR3 comprises 15 residues. The V gene's germline CDR1 is SGHNT and CDR2 YYREEE (reference sequence). The CDR3 DNA follows: TGTGCCAGCAGCCCCGGGCTTGGCTGGGGAGAGACCCAGTACTTC. Its translation is CASSPGLGWGETQYF.

This rearrangement joins TRBV9 to TRBJ1-3; D is perhaps TRBD1 (5 bases). Germline CDR1 and CDR2: SGDLS and YYNGEE. Trimming pared 0 bases from V and 4 bases from J, leaving 8 bases between. CDR3 size: 14 residues. The CDR3 reads CASSVETDGNTIYF. As DNA, the CDR3 is TGTGCCAGCAGCGTAGAGACAGACGGAAACACCATATATTTT. Supplemented by reference TRBV9 and TRBJ1-3, the full variable domain reads DSGVTQTPKHLITATGQRVTLRCSPRSGDLSVYWYQQSLDQGLQFLIQYYNGEERAKGNILERFSAQQFPDLHSELNLSSLELGDSALYFCASSVETDGNTIYFGEGSWLTVV.

In the case of this clone: The sample holds other DNA sequences that translate to the same CDR3. The V and J genes are TRBV7-9 and TRBJ2-7; D is ambiguous. Trimming removed 2 bases from V and 3 bases from J, with 5 bases in between. Per the germline V gene, CDR1 is SEHNR and CDR2 is FQNEAQ (reference sequence). The CDR3 contains 12 residues. CDR3 nucleotide sequence: TGTGCCAGCAGCTTATCGGGCTACGAGCAGTACTTC. Translating it yields CASSLSGYEQYF.

The sample holds one count of this clone. The V gene is TRBV18, the J gene TRBJ1-1, with 7 nucleotides matching TRBD1. Germline V lookup: CDR1 KGHSH, CDR2 LQKENI. V lost 6 bases and J lost 3; bases outside the gene matches: 10. The CDR3 is 15 amino acids. The CDR3 DNA reads TGTGCCAGCTCTGCACAGGAGGGGGCGGACACTGAAGCTTTCTTT. The encoded protein is CASSAQEGADTEAFF.

The J gene is TRBJ2-7, the V gene TRBV10-3; TRBD1 is a possible D gene (6 bases). Germline loops: CDR1 ENHRY, CDR2 SYGVKD. The V end lost 3 bases, the J end lost 0 bases, and 9 bases lay between the germline ends. The CDR3 has 14 residues. This CDR3 is CAISDRGSSYEQYF. As DNA, the CDR3 is TGTGCCATCAGTGACAGGGGTTCCTCCTACGAGCAGTACTTC.

The chain links TRBV23-1 to TRBJ2-5; 7 bases line up with TRBD2. TRBV23-1 is classed as an ORF, of uncertain function. CDR3 size: 18 residues. The trim removed 5 bases at V and 5 bases at J, leaving 20 bases unmatched. The CDR3 sequence: CASSLGQARGISWETQYF. The DNA of the CDR3 is TGCGCCAGCAGTTTGGGTCAAGCGCGGGGGATTTCCTGGGAGACCCAGTACTTC.

The rearrangement uses TRBV3-1 (or the pseudogene TRBV3-2) and TRBJ1-1, with TRBD1 as a possible D gene (6 bases). Per germline, CDR1 LGHDT and CDR2 YNNKEL (reference sequence). Trimming shortened V by 3 bases and J by 4 bases, and 18 bases separated the two germline ends. The CDR3 is 16 amino acids. CDR3 in amino acids: CASSQWGAPRGTEAFF. The DNA for the CDR3 is TGTGCCAGCAGCCAGTGGGGGGCCCCGAGGGGCACTGAAGCTTTCTTT.

A remark on this clone: This CDR3 is also generated by other DNA sequences in the sample. The V call is TRBV19, the J call TRBJ2-7, with D maybe TRBD1 (5 bases). V was shortened by 1 base and J by 3 bases, with 7 bases between the two germline ends. The CDR3 loop spans 13 amino acids. CDR1 is LNHDA and CDR2 is SQIVND in the germline V gene (reference sequence). CDR3 sequence (DNA): TGTGCCAGTAGTATAGCTGACAGCTACGAGCAGTACTTC. The encoded protein is CASSIADSYEQYF. The full variable domain, its missing parts supplied by reference TRBV19 and TRBJ2-7, is DGGITQSPKYLFRKEGQNVTLSCEQNLNHDAMYWYRQDPGQGLRLIYYSQIVNDFQKGDIAEGYSVSREKKESFPLTVTSAQKNPTAFYLCASSIADSYEQYFGPGTRLTVT.

CDR3 residues: CASRSPGGEQFF. DNA for the CDR3: TGCGCCAGCCGGTCCCCGGGGGGTGAGCAGTTCTTC. J is TRBJ2-1 and V is TRBV10-2, with 7 bases fitting TRBD2. This CDR3 contains 12 residues. V shed 8 bases and J 9 bases; nucleotides not matched to a gene: 7. Germline V gene sequence: CDR1 WSHSY, CDR2 SAAADI.

V usage is TRBV7-9 and J usage is TRBJ2-3; 13 nucleotides line up with TRBD2. The germline V gene has CDR1 SEHNR and CDR2 FQNEAQ (reference sequence). The CDR3 loop spans 18 amino acids. With V trimmed by 5 bases and J by 2 bases, 10 bases remained unmatched. Here the CDR3 DNA reads TGTGCCAGCAGCCGAAGACGACTAGCGGGAGGCCCCACAGATACGCAGTATTTT. This codes for CASSRRRLAGGPTDTQYF.

This clone was counted a single time. This chain uses TRBV7-2 with TRBJ1-5, with a weak D call TRBD1 (6 bases). CDR1 and CDR2 (germline): SGHTA, FQGNSA. Trimming removed 5 bases at V and 5 bases at J, with 13 bases between. The CDR3 contains 14 residues. CDR3 residues: CASSIGTRHQPQHF. CDR3 nucleotide sequence: TGTGCCAGCAGCATAGGGACACGGCATCAGCCCCAGCATTTT.

The chain uses TRBV19 and TRBJ1-6, with a tentative D call TRBD1 (5 bases). The germline CDR1 and CDR2 sequences are LNHDA and SQIVND (reference sequence). This CDR3 region has 14 residues. V lost 5 bases and J lost 11, with 16 bases in between. The CDR3 sequence is CASSPAGVGPPLHF. As DNA, the CDR3 is TGTGCCAGTAGTCCCGCGGGGGTCGGTCCACCCCTCCACTTT.

The CDR3: CASSPSGRGNTEAFF. In DNA form, the CDR3 reads TGTGCCAGCAGCCCGTCGGGACGCGGGAACACTGAAGCTTTCTTT. The V and J genes are TRBV7-8 and TRBJ1-1; a possible D gene is TRBD1 (5 bases). The CDR3 runs to 15 residues. V shed 5 bases and J shed 1 base, with 14 bases lying between them. Germline loops: CDR1 SGHVS, CDR2 FQNEAQ.

This clone was seen just once. The gene calls are TRBV7-6 and TRBJ2-7, with 7 bases that match TRBD1. Per germline, CDR1 SGHVS and CDR2 FNYEAQ. CDR3 size: 14 residues. V lost 5 bases to trimming and J lost 3 bases; unmatched junction nucleotides: 7. The CDR3 sequence: CASSPGTAHYEQYF. CDR3 bases: TGTGCCAGCAGCCCCGGGACAGCCCACTACGAGCAGTACTTC.

The genes are TRBV29-1 and TRBJ1-5; weak D call: TRBD1 (5 bases). The germline gives CDR1 SQVTM, CDR2 ANQGSEA. This CDR3 is 13 amino acids long. The V end was cut by 4 bases, the J end by 5 bases, with 12 bases between. Here the CDR3 reads CSVAQGADQPQHF. The CDR3 DNA reads TGCAGCGTTGCGCAGGGCGCGGATCAGCCCCAGCATTTT.

The chain joins TRBV5-1 to TRBJ1-1; the match to TRBD1 covers 7 bases. V dropped 2 bases and J dropped 3; count of bases not matched to a gene: 4. Germline CDR1 is SGHRS and CDR2 is YFSETQ. The CDR3 has 14 residues. Here the CDR3 reads CASSLYRGDTEAFF. CDR3 DNA: TGCGCCAGCAGCTTATACAGGGGAGACACTGAAGCTTTCTTT.